Each of the 3 T cell receptor beta chains below was sequenced from the same sample in a study of control samples from healthy donors and cancer patients. TCRdb's copy holds only in-frame clones and misses some; the assay was immunoSEQ multiplex PCR. This table has over 15,000 clones, over 70% appearing once. The specimen was PBMCs. These TCRs come from a woman between 65 and 79 years old with colorectal cancer.

V gene TRBV7-9 combines with J gene TRBJ2-1; D unclear. The CDR3 spans 15 residues. Per germline, CDR1 SEHNR and CDR2 FQNEAQ (reference sequence). The germline V and J ends were trimmed by 5 bases and 8 bases, with 19 bases remaining between them. The CDR3 loop is CASSPTRLGGDEQFF. The CDR3, as DNA: TGTGCCAGCAGCCCCACCCGACTGGGCGGCGATGAGCAGTTCTTC.

The rearrangement uses TRBV11-3 and TRBJ2-7; the D call may be TRBD1 or TRBD2 (5 bases each). The CDR3 covers 17 residues. CDR1 and CDR2 (germline): SGHNT, YENEEA. The V gene lost 2 bases and the J gene lost 2 bases, with 19 bases spanning the gap. The CDR3 region has the DNA TGTGCCAGCAGCTTAATGGGATCCGGGACCGTGACCTACGAGCAGTACTTC. This encodes CASSLMGSGTVTYEQYF.

The rearrangement uses TRBV15 and TRBJ2-7, with D maybe TRBD2 (6 bases). Germline V lookup: CDR1 LNHNV, CDR2 YYDKDF (reference sequence). The CDR3 loop spans 15 amino acids. Trimming pared 5 bases from V and 2 bases from J, leaving 16 bases between. The CDR3 DNA follows: TGTGCCACCAGCGGAGGGAGTCGGGGGACCTACGAGCAGTACTTC. As protein: CATSGGSRGTYEQYF.